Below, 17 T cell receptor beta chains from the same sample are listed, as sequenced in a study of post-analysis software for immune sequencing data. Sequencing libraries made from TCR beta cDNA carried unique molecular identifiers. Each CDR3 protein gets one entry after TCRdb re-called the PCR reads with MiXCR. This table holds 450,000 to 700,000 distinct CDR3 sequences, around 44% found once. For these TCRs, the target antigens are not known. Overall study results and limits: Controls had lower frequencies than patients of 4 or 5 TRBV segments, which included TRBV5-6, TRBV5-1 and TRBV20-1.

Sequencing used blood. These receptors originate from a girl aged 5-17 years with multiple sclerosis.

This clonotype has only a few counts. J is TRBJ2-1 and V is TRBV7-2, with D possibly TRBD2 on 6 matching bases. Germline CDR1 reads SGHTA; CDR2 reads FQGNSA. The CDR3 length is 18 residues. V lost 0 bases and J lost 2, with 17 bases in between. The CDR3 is CASSLARVGGEAYNEQFF. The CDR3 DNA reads TGTGCCAGCAGCTTAGCGCGAGTTGGAGGGGAGGCCTACAATGAGCAGTTCTTC.

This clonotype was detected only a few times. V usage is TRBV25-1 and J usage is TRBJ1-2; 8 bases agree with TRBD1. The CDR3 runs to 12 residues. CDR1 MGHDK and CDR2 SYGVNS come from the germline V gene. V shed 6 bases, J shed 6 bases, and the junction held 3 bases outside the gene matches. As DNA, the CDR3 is TGTGCCAGCAGCGGACAGGGCCATGGCTACACCTTC. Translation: CASSGQGHGYTF.

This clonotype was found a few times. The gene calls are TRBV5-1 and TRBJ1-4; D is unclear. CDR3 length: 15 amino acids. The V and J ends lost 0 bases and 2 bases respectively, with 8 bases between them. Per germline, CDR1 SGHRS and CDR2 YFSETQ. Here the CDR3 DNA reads TGCGCCAGCAGCTTGGTCGGGCAGACTAATGAAAAACTGTTTTTT. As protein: CASSLVGQTNEKLFF.

DNA for the CDR3: TGTGCCATCGGGTGGCTAGCGGGAAATGGAACGCAGTATTTT. Translation gives CAIGWLAGNGTQYF. The gene calls are TRBV10-3 and TRBJ2-3; 9 nucleotides line up with TRBD2. Germline assignment: CDR1 ENHRY and CDR2 SYGVKD. The CDR3 length is 14 residues. With V trimmed by 8 bases and J by 9 bases, 12 bases remained unmatched.

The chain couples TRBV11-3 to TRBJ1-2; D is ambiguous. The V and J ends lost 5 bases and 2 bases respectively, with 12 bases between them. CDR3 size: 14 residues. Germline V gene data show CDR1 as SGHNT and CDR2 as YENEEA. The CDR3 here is CASSRPPSNYGYTF. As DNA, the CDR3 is TGTGCCAGCAGCCGTCCCCCATCCAACTATGGCTACACCTTC.

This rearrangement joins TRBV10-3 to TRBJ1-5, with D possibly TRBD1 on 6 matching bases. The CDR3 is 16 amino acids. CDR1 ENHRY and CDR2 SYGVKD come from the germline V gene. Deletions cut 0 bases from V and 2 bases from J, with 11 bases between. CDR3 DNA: TGTGCCATCAGTGAGTCAGAGGGGGAGGGCAATCAGCCCCAGCATTTT. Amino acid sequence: CAISESEGEGNQPQHF.

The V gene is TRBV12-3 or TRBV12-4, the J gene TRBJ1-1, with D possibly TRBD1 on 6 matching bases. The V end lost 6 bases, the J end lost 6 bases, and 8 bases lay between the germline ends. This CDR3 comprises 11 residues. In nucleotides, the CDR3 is TGTGCCAGCAGACACAGGGCTGAAGCTTTCTTT. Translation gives CASRHRAEAFF.

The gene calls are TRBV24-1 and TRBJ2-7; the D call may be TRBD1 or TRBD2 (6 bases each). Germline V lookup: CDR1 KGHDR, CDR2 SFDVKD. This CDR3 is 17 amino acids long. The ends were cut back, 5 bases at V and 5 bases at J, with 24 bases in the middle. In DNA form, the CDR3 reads TGTGCCACCAGTGGAGGGGGAGGCGGGACAAGCCAGAACGAGCAGTACTTC. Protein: CATSGGGGGTSQNEQYF.

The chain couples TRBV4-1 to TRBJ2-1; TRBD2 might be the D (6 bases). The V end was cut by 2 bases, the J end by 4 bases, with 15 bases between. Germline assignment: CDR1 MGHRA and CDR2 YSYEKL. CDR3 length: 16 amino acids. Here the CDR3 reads CASSQLGREPYNEQFF. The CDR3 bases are TGCGCCAGCAGCCAATTGGGACGGGAGCCTTACAATGAGCAGTTCTTC.

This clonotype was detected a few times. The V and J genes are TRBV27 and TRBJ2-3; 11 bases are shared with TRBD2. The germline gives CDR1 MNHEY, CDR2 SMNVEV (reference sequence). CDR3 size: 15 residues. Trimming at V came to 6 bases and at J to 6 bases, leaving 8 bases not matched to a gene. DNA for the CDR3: TGTGCCAGCAGACAGCCGGGACTAGCGGCGGATACGCAGTATTTT. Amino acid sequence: CASRQPGLAADTQYF.

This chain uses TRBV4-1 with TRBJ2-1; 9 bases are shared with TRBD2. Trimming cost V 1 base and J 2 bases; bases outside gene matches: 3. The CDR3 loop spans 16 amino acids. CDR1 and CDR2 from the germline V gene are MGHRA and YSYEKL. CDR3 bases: TGCGCCAGCAGCCAAGTAGCGGGGGAACCCTACAATGAGCAGTTCTTC. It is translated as CASSQVAGEPYNEQFF.

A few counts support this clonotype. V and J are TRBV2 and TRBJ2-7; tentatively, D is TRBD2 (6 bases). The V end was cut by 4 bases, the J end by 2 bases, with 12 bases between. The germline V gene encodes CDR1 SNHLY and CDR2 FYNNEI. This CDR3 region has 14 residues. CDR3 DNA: TGTGCCAGCAGTGTGCAGGGACTTCCCTACGAGCAGTACTTC. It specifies CASSVQGLPYEQYF.

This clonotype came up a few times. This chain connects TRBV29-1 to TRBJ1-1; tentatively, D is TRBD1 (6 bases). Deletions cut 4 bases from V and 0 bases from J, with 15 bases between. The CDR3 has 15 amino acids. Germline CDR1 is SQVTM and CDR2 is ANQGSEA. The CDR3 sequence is CSVVPGTTLNTEAFF. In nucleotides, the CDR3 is TGCAGCGTTGTCCCCGGGACAACCCTGAACACTGAAGCTTTCTTT.

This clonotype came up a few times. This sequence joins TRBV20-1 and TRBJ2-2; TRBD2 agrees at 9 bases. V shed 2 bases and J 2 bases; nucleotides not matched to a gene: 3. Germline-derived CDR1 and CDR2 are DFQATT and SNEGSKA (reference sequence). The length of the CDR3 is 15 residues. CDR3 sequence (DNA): TGCAGTGCTAGATCTAGCGGGGTAAACACCGGGGAGCTGTTTTTT. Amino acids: CSARSSGVNTGELFF.

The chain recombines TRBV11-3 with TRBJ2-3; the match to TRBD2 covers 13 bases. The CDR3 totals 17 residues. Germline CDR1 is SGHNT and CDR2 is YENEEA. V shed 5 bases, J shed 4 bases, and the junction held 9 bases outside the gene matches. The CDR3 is CASSLGTSGTRADTQYF. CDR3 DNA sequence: TGTGCCAGCAGCCTTGGGACTAGCGGGACAAGGGCAGATACGCAGTATTTT.

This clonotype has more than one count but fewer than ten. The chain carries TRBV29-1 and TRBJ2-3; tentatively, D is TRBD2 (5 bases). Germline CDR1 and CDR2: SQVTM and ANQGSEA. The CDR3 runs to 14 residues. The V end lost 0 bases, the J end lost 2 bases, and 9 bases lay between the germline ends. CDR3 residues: CSVEDKTNTDTQYF. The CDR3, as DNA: TGCAGCGTTGAAGATAAGACTAACACAGATACGCAGTATTTT.

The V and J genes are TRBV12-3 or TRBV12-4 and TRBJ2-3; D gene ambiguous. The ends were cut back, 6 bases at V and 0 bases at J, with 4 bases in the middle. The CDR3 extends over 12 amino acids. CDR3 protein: CASRGSTDTQYF. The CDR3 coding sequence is TGTGCCAGCAGGGGGAGCACAGATACGCAGTATTTT.